These T cell receptor beta chains were read from a single sample in a study of blood T cell repertoires in COVID-19. Clones were read by immunoSEQ multiplex PCR, and TCRdb kept only the in-frame ones, dropping some. The sample gives approximately 50,000 clones, around 83% of which show up once; around 4.9% is in the top ten. The sample comprised peripheral blood. The receptor set was obtained from a human donor in a cohort sampled during active COVID-19. Both conserved end residues are part of each CDR3. Fields, in order: CDR3 protein, CDR3 DNA, J gene, V gene, D gene, CDR3 length, clone size. A D gene is named only where the DNA matches it firmly. Expanded clones get a size class; other rows say once, few or many, or leave the size out.

CASSLSGNTIYF | TGTGCCAGCAGTCTCTCTGGAAACACCATATATTTT | TRBJ1-3 | TRBV11-2 | NA | 12 | NA
CASSLSTTFYEQYF | TGTGCCAGCAGCCTCTCGACTACTTTCTACGAGCAGTACTTC | TRBJ2-7 | TRBV3-1/TRBV3-2 | NA | 14 | once
CASTLLRGGETQYF | TGTGCCAGCACCCTACTGAGAGGCGGAGAGACCCAGTACTTC | TRBJ2-5 | TRBV2 | NA | 14 | NA
CASSPWTGTDQPQHF | TGTGCCAGTAGTCCTTGGACAGGGACGGATCAGCCCCAGCATTTT | TRBJ1-5 | TRBV19 | TRBD1 | 15 | few
CASSESLAGVHIDTQYF | TGTGCCAGCAGTGAATCCCTAGCGGGGGTTCATATAGATACGCAGTATTTT | TRBJ2-3 | TRBV6-1 | TRBD2 | 17 | NA
CASSFTQASTNTEAFF | TGTGCCAGCAGTTTTACCCAGGCATCTACTAACACTGAAGCTTTCTTT | TRBJ1-1 | TRBV28 | NA | 16 | NA
CASSRGGRTDTQYF | TGTGCCAGTAGTAGGGGGGGTCGGACAGATACGCAGTATTTT | TRBJ2-3 | TRBV19 | TRBD2 | 14 | NA
CASGLNTDTQYF | TGTGCTAGTGGTTTGAACACAGATACGCAATATTTT | TRBJ2-3 | TRBV12-5 | NA | 12 | NA
CASRAGTGANYGYTF | TGTGCCAGCAGGGCCGGGACAGGAGCTAACTATGGCTACACCTTC | TRBJ1-2 | TRBV9 | TRBD1 | 15 | NA
CASSYTQGDPYEQYF | TGTGCCAGCAGCTATACACAGGGGGACCCCTACGAGCAGTACTTC | TRBJ2-7 | TRBV4-2 | TRBD1 | 15 | NA
CASSESQGYGYTF | TGCGCCAGCAGTGAGTCTCAGGGCTATGGCTACACCTTC | TRBJ1-2 | TRBV10-1 | NA | 13 | NA
CASKAGNQPQHF | TGTGCCAGTAAAGCAGGGAATCAGCCCCAGCATTTT | TRBJ1-5 | TRBV19 | NA | 12 | few
CASVHRGYGTYEQYF | TGTGCCAGCGTACACAGGGGATATGGGACCTACGAGCAGTACTTC | TRBJ2-7 | TRBV11-3 | TRBD1 | 15 | NA
CASSRSAYEQYF | TGTGCCAGCTCACGTTCGGCCTACGAGCAGTACTTC | TRBJ2-7 | TRBV18 | NA | 12 | NA
CASSLAPKTEDSNQPQHF | TGTGCTAGCAGCTTAGCGCCTAAGACAGAGGATAGCAATCAGCCCCAGCATTTT | TRBJ1-5 | TRBV7-7 | NA | 18 | NA
CASSRGFTSRREQYF | TGTGCCAGCAGCCGAGGGTTCACCAGTCGGAGAGAGCAGTACTTC | TRBJ2-7 | TRBV5-6 | NA | 15 | once
CASSQQDGLVGTQYF | TGCGCCAGCAGCCAACAAGATGGACTAGTTGGTACGCAGTATTTT | TRBJ2-3 | TRBV4-1 | TRBD2 | 15 | NA
CASSPKIASGGSYEQYF | TGTGCCAGCAGCCCCAAAATCGCTAGCGGGGGTTCCTACGAGCAGTACTTC | TRBJ2-7 | TRBV3-1/TRBV3-2 | TRBD2 | 17 | NA
CASSQRGGHEQYF | TGTGCCAGCAGCCAGAGGGGGGGGCACGAGCAGTACTTC | TRBJ2-7 | TRBV6-6 | NA | 13 | NA
CASSETGEYGYTF | TGTGCCAGCAGTGAGACAGGGGAGTATGGCTACACCTTC | TRBJ1-2 | TRBV27 | TRBD1 | 13 | NA
CASSLRFWQGTASQEQYF | TGTGCCAGCAGTTTACGGTTTTGGCAAGGGACAGCGTCCCAGGAGCAGTACTTC | TRBJ2-7 | TRBV27 | TRBD1 | 18 | few
CASSQDAGGGLGSGNTIYF | TGCGCCAGCAGCCAAGACGCAGGTGGAGGGTTGGGCTCTGGAAACACCATATATTTT | TRBJ1-3 | TRBV4-1 | NA | 19 | NA
CASSARGYSNTEAFF | TGTGCCAGCAGCGCCAGGGGCTACTCGAACACTGAAGCTTTCTTT | TRBJ1-1 | TRBV9 | NA | 15 | NA
CASSRQLTDTQYF | TGTGCCAGTAGTCGACAGCTCACAGATACGCAGTATTTT | TRBJ2-3 | TRBV19 | NA | 13 | few
CASSAQDRGRNAFF | TGTGCCAGCAGCGCCCAAGACAGGGGAAGAAATGCTTTCTTT | TRBJ1-1 | TRBV13 | TRBD1 | 14 | NA
CASSVTGGRRDTQYF | TGTGCCAGCAGCGTCACAGGGGGCCGGAGGGATACGCAGTATTTT | TRBJ2-3 | TRBV9 | TRBD1 | 15 | NA
CASSYLGGGAKYEQFF | TGTGCCAGCAGTTACCTTGGTGGGGGGGCTAAGTATGAGCAGTTCTTC | TRBJ2-1 | TRBV6-2/TRBV6-3 | NA | 16 | NA
CASSQEWTSGVGEQYF | TGTGCCAGCAGCCAAGAGTGGACTAGCGGGGTCGGAGAGCAGTACTTC | TRBJ2-7 | TRBV4-2 | TRBD2 | 16 | NA
CASIRQGGPYEQYF | TGCGCCAGCATAAGACAGGGTGGCCCCTACGAGCAGTACTTC | TRBJ2-7 | TRBV23-1 | TRBD1 | 14 | NA
CASTPSGGGGSTDTQYF | TGTGCCAGCACCCCCTCGGGGGGTGGGGGGAGCACAGATACGCAGTATTTT | TRBJ2-3 | TRBV7-6 | TRBD2 | 17 | NA
CASGSQGALSPLHF | TGTGCCAGCGGGTCACAGGGGGCCTTGTCACCCCTCCACTTT | TRBJ1-6 | TRBV2 | TRBD1 | 14 | NA
CSGRGSNEQFF | TGCAGCGGCAGGGGGTCCAATGAGCAGTTCTTC | TRBJ2-1 | TRBV29-1 | TRBD1 | 11 | NA
CASSLGAGVIQPLHF | TGTGCCAGCAGCTTGGGGGCAGGGGTAATACAGCCCCTCCACTTT | TRBJ1-6 | TRBV5-6 | NA | 15 | few
CASSRDRVTEAFF | TGTGCCAGCAGCCGGGACAGGGTGACTGAAGCTTTCTTT | TRBJ1-1 | TRBV7-3 | TRBD1 | 13 | NA
CASNKGEVYGYTF | TGTGCCAGCAACAAAGGGGAGGTCTATGGCTACACCTTC | TRBJ1-2 | TRBV6-5 | NA | 13 | few
CASSLGSGGPGEQFF | TGTGCCAGCAGCTTAGGGAGCGGGGGGCCGGGTGAGCAGTTCTTC | TRBJ2-1 | TRBV7-9 | TRBD2 | 15 | once
CASSLAGYNSPLHF | TGTGCCAGCAGCTTAGCCGGCTATAATTCACCCCTCCACTTT | TRBJ1-6 | TRBV7-2 | NA | 14 | NA
CAWIEEHEQFF | TGTGCCTGGATCGAGGAGCATGAGCAGTTCTTC | TRBJ2-1 | TRBV30 | NA | 11 | NA
CASSLVWGGETQYF | TGTGCCAGCAGCTTAGTCTGGGGGGGGGAGACCCAGTACTTC | TRBJ2-5 | TRBV7-2 | TRBD2 | 14 | NA
CATSDLSGGTYNEQFF | TGTGCCACCAGTGATCTAAGCGGGGGGACCTACAATGAGCAGTTCTTC | TRBJ2-1 | TRBV24-1 | TRBD2 | 16 | NA
CASTSPDRENEQFF | TGCGCCAGCACCTCACCGGACAGGGAGAATGAGCAGTTCTTC | TRBJ2-1 | TRBV4-1 | TRBD1 | 14 | NA
CAWSVLSGSVNGYTF | TGTGCCTGGAGTGTACTTTCAGGCTCCGTAAATGGCTACACCTTC | TRBJ1-2 | TRBV30 | NA | 15 | NA
CASSFRLAGNEQFF | TGTGCCAGCAGCTTTAGACTAGCGGGTAATGAGCAGTTCTTC | TRBJ2-1 | TRBV9 | TRBD2 | 14 | NA
CASSLGQGGYEQYF | TGTGCCAGCAGCTTGGGGCAGGGGGGTTACGAGCAGTACTTC | TRBJ2-7 | TRBV5-5 | NA | 14 | NA
CASNPSGSGGADTQYF | TGTGCCAGCAATCCCTCGGGGTCTGGAGGGGCAGATACGCAGTATTTT | TRBJ2-3 | TRBV6-6 | NA | 16 | NA
CASRSGADTGELFF | TGTGCCAGCAGAAGTGGGGCGGACACCGGGGAGCTGTTTTTT | TRBJ2-2 | TRBV6-5 | NA | 14 | NA
CASSLEFSDTQYF | TGTGCCAGCAGCTTAGAGTTCTCCGATACGCAGTATTTT | TRBJ2-3 | TRBV11-2 | NA | 13 | NA
CASSFDRPVISSYNSPLHF | TGTGCCAGCAGTTTCGACAGGCCCGTTATTAGCTCCTATAATTCACCCCTCCACTTT | TRBJ1-6 | TRBV28 | NA | 19 | few
CASRDLAGWETQYF | TGTGCCAGCAGGGATCTAGCGGGGTGGGAGACCCAGTACTTC | TRBJ2-5 | TRBV2 | TRBD2 | 14 | NA
CASSPGAQSSYEQYF | TGTGCCAGCTCACCAGGGGCGCAGAGCTCCTACGAGCAGTACTTC | TRBJ2-7 | TRBV18 | NA | 15 | NA
CSASGLVIYNEQFF | TGCAGTGCTAGTGGCCTAGTGATATACAATGAGCAGTTCTTC | TRBJ2-1 | TRBV20-1 | NA | 14 | NA
CASSLYGFGGNSYNEQFF | TGTGCCAGCAGTTTATATGGGTTTGGGGGGAACTCCTACAATGAGCAGTTCTTC | TRBJ2-1 | TRBV27 | NA | 18 | few
CASSPDGTGDEQYF | TGCGCCAGCAGCCCCGACGGGACAGGGGACGAGCAGTACTTC | TRBJ2-7 | TRBV5-1 | TRBD1 | 14 | NA
CASSPPSGGAKNIQYF | TGTGCCAGCTCACCACCGTCCGGGGGGGCCAAAAACATTCAGTACTTC | TRBJ2-4 | TRBV18 | TRBD2 | 16 | NA